Below, one T cell receptor (beta chain) is given with its context. The target of this receptor is not known. No qualities accompany the bases; no much larger clone lies one base away. All donors were healthy Caucasians. The twin cohort comprised three pairs of female monozygotic twins, all aged about 18 to 29 years. Positive isolation kits from Invitrogen were used to isolate the CD4+ and CD8+ T cell populations. Receptor amplification or capture employed 5' RACE. Sequencing took place on an Illumina HiSeq 2000. Template switching introduced a universal primer binding site; the final cDNA contained a unique molecular identifier, enabling accurate counting of TCR cDNA molecules. Specific primers in the conserved constant-segment region were used to synthesize first-strand cDNA for the TCR alpha and beta chains. To control for contamination, each cDNA library was double barcoded with a SMART-Mk sample barcode plus Illumina barcodes. Two successive PCR steps introduced TruSeq adapter sequences along with Illumina sample barcodes. The Illumina HiSeq platform was used with custom primers to sequence TCR alpha and beta cDNA libraries. The original pipeline was this. MiGEC processed the raw reads to extract unique molecular identifiers, while MiXCR was used to determine the CDR3 positions. Recombination models were inferred per individual with the repgenHMM and IGoR tools using an EM algorithm. The analysis of shared clonotypes was done with the tcR package in R, with sharing normalized by the product of cloneset sizes. Out-of-frame nonproductive sequences were analyzed to study raw recombination free of thymic and clonal selection effects. Through fastp at Q25 and MiXCR, TCRdb rebuilt clones from the public reads, retaining in-frame beta chains. CDR3 protein duplicates are merged, each entry listing the most common genes and DNA. TCRdb, rather than the study authors, made the V and J calls. The sample profile shows some 500,000 distinct CDR3 sequences; 11% to 15% of them were found once. The ten largest make up approximately 0.52% of the sample.

This entry comes from a study of identical twins listed by TCRdb under 2016. In terms of the full investigation: To test whether fetal clonotypes persist, this study deep-sequenced TCR alpha and beta repertoires from monozygotic twins, from unrelated adults of various ages, and from cord blood. Replicate twin experiments were performed at different times using different library preparation protocols to rule out contamination.

Including the terminal cysteine and phenylalanine, the CDR3 comprises 16 residues. Here the CDR3 DNA is all that survives: 48 bases in frame from base 1. Reading the germline V gene gives CDR1 SGHTA and CDR2 FQGNSA. V has 5 bases trimmed and J has 3 bases trimmed; junction bases matching no gene number 11. Findings and caveats that apply to the study as a whole: In beta out-of-frame sequences, excess twin sharing was weaker, because having fewer shared sequences lowered the signal-to-noise ratio. Compared with coincidental sharing between unrelated individuals, out-of-frame TCR alpha sequences shared between twins had an excess of sequences with low generation probability. In monozygotic twins, recombination models systematically underestimated out-of-frame TCR alpha sharing, but the models matched the sharing seen between unrelated individuals. Zero-insertion analyses could be partly confounded by invariant T cells such as MAIT and iNKT, though diverse VJ usage argued against such confounding for most clonotypes. Because the same donors could not be followed over many years, conclusions were based on cross-sectional statistical analysis. Abundant cord blood beta clonotypes carried fewer insertions; young adult naive repertoires showed a weaker similar trend, while memory repertoires showed none.

These data were also reused for a study on yellow fever vaccine responses in identical twins. Reported in the second study: According to the authors, in identical twins the way T cells responded to vaccination appeared partly convergent and partly personalized. Focusing on identical twins, the study followed the T cell clones that responded to the vaccine, and did so with precision.

The chain uses TRBV7-2 and TRBJ2-5; the junction holds 8 bases that match TRBD2. The receptor was derived from a young woman in good health. The sequenced material came from CD4+ T cells sorted from blood. Read as DNA, the sequence is TGTGCCAGCAGCCCCATTTTGGAGCGGGGGAAAGAGACCCAGTACTTC. Translation gives CASSPILERGKETQYF.